These 23 T cell receptor beta chains share one sample of origin, sequenced in a study of human T cells and chemical hapten exposure. Described time point: patch test 2, 6 weeks after DPC sensitization. Treatment here: therapeutic diphenylcyclopropenone sensitization with weekly scalp DPC. TCRdb re-analysed the RACE reads in MiXCR, keeping a single row per CDR3 protein. The data show roughly 120,000 distinct CDR3 sequences, 9% to 9.5% seen once. The input for sequencing was whole blood, taken in connection with sensitization to the hapten diphenylcyclopropenone (DPC). The receptors come from a woman in her 40s with alopecia areata. Some clones in this sample may be carry-over from other donors' samples.

The chain links TRBV5-1 to TRBJ1-6; 8 bases align to TRBD1. Germline values: CDR1 SGHRS, CDR2 YFSETQ. This CDR3 has 14 amino acids. The V and J ends lost 4 bases and 7 bases, in that order; junction bases with no gene match: 4. The CDR3, as DNA: TGCGCCAGCAGCCCGGACAGGGAAAATTCACCCCTCCACTTT. Translating gives CASSPDRENSPLHF.

This clonotype occurred many times. The V call is TRBV21-1, the J call TRBJ2-7; TRBD1, the table's D call, was not compared with the DNA. TRBV21-1 constitutes a pseudogene. The CDR3 runs 16 residues. The CDR3 reads CASSTTRGQGRYEQYF. CDR3 nucleotide sequence: TGTGCCAGCAGCACAACTCGGGGACAGGGGCGCTACGAGCAGTACTTC.

In this sample, this clonotype turned up many times. The V and J genes are TRBV18 and TRBJ2-7; TRBD1 is a possible D gene (6 bases). V shed 6 bases and J shed 3 bases, with 15 bases lying between them. Looked up from germline, CDR1 is KGHSH and CDR2 is LQKENI. CDR3 length: 14 amino acids. The CDR3 here is CASSRQGTNYEQYF. In DNA, the CDR3 is TGTGCCAGCTCGAGGCAGGGGACGAACTACGAGCAGTACTTC.

This clonotype was observed a few times. This chain joins TRBV30 and TRBJ1-6; D gene ambiguous. The CDR3 is 15 residues long. V lost 3 bases, J lost 7 bases, and 16 bases lay in between. Germline assignment: CDR1 GTSNPN and CDR2 SVGIG (reference sequence). CDR3 nucleotides: TGTGCCTGGAGCGCGGGCCTCGGGGTCAATTCACCCCTCCACTTT. This translates into CAWSAGLGVNSPLHF.

This clonotype was seen many times. The rearrangement uses TRBV7-9 and TRBJ2-5; possible D gene TRBD2, 7 bases. Germline V gene data show CDR1 as SEHNR and CDR2 as FQNEAQ (reference sequence). Trimming stripped 1 base from V and 1 base from J, with 16 bases between. CDR3 length: 17 residues. CDR3 amino acids: CASSLDRGGGLQETQYF. In DNA, the CDR3 is TGTGCCAGCAGCTTAGATCGGGGCGGGGGCCTCCAAGAGACCCAGTACTTC.

This clonotype was seen only a few times. The chain recombines TRBV4-2 with TRBJ2-3; no definite D call. CDR3 length: 14 amino acids. Germline V CDR1 and CDR2: LGHNA, YNFKEQ. With 1 base removed from V and 4 bases from J, the gap between germline ends came to 9 bases. In DNA, the CDR3 is TGTGCCAGCAGCCAAGCGGCAGCACCAGATACGCAGTATTTT. Amino acid sequence: CASSQAAAPDTQYF.

This clonotype showed up many times. V gene TRBV15 combines with J gene TRBJ2-3, with 10 bases that match TRBD1. The CDR3 contains 15 residues. Germline CDR1 reads LNHNV; CDR2 reads YYDKDF (reference sequence). Trimming removed 1 base from V and 3 bases from J; junction bases left unmatched: 1. The CDR3 DNA is TGTGCCACCAGCAGAGGGGACAGGGGAACAGATACGCAGTATTTT. This sequence encodes CATSRGDRGTDTQYF.

This chain uses TRBV6-2 or TRBV6-3 with TRBJ1-1, with D unresolved. Germline CDR1 is MNHEY and CDR2 is SVGEGT. The ends were cut back, 5 bases at V and 7 bases at J, with 11 bases in the middle. The CDR3 length is 12 residues. CDR3 sequence (DNA): TGTGCCAGCAGTCCCGGGATGTTTGAAGCTTTCTTT. It specifies CASSPGMFEAFF.

This clonotype was counted a few times. The chain recombines TRBV7-9 with TRBJ1-2, with 7 bases identical to TRBD1. CDR1 is SEHNR, CDR2 FQNEAQ, per germline (reference sequence). This CDR3 comprises 14 residues. V shed 5 bases and J 5 bases; nucleotides not matched to a gene: 8. This CDR3 is CASSPATGRYGYTF. The CDR3 DNA sequence: TGTGCCAGCAGCCCCGCGACAGGGAGGTATGGCTACACCTTC.

This clonotype has ten or more counts. Germline is not matched at one junction end, which may reflect a read error. The chain is built from TRBV7-7 and TRBJ2-5; D may be TRBD2 (6 bases). CDR1 SSHAT and CDR2 FNYEAQ come from the germline V gene (reference sequence). The CDR3 sequence is 13 residues long. DNA of the CDR3: TGTGCTAGCAGCCGACTAGACCAAGAGACCCAGTACTTC. As protein: CASSRLDQETQYF.

This clonotype appeared many times. The chain combines TRBV12-3 or TRBV12-4 with TRBJ2-3, with 10 bases fitting TRBD2. CDR3 length: 16 amino acids. V lost 5 bases, J lost 4 bases, and 9 bases stayed unmatched. The CDR3 here is CASSPQRGGGADTQYF. CDR3 coding DNA: TGTGCCAGCAGTCCCCAGCGGGGGGGCGGTGCAGATACGCAGTATTTT.

This clonotype has a handful of counts. The chain recombines TRBV19 with TRBJ2-7, with 11 bases lining up with TRBD1. This CDR3 comprises 14 residues. V lost 5 bases, J lost 4 bases, and 4 bases stayed unmatched. Looked up from germline, CDR1 is LNHDA and CDR2 is SQIVND (reference sequence). CDR3 region: CASSAGDRGYEQYF. CDR3 sequence (DNA): TGTGCCAGTAGTGCCGGGGACAGGGGGTACGAGCAGTACTTC.

In its sample, this clonotype was seen many times. The CDR3 DNA reads TGTGCCATCAGTGGGCAACTAGCGGGGAGTGAGCAGTTCTTC. This codes for CAISGQLAGSEQFF. This rearrangement joins TRBV10-3 to TRBJ2-1, with TRBD2 matching 10 bases. Unmatched junction bases numbered 6, after V lost 4 bases and J lost 9 bases. In germline, CDR1 is ENHRY, CDR2 SYGVKD. The CDR3 consists of 14 residues.

This clonotype was seen many times. The chain employs TRBV7-2 and TRBJ2-5; TRBD1 might be the D (6 bases). Trimming removed 5 bases at V and 1 base at J, with 11 bases between. The V gene's germline CDR1 is SGHTA and CDR2 FQGNSA. This CDR3 contains 14 residues. The CDR3 is CASSVGGPQETQYF. CDR3 bases: TGTGCCAGCAGCGTAGGGGGACCCCAAGAGACCCAGTACTTC.

V usage is TRBV2 and J usage is TRBJ2-5; 8 bases are shared with TRBD2. CDR1 SNHLY and CDR2 FYNNEI come from the germline V gene. The V and J ends lost 7 bases and 5 bases, in that order; junction bases with no gene match: 6. CDR3 length: 13 residues. CDR3 loop: CASTGRLAETQYF. The CDR3 region has the DNA TGTGCCAGCACCGGACGACTAGCGGAGACCCAGTACTTC.

This clonotype was recorded a few times. The V call is TRBV7-7, the J call TRBJ2-3; maybe TRBD2 (5 bases). CDR1 SSHAT and CDR2 FNYEAQ come from the germline V gene (reference sequence). CDR3 size: 13 residues. V lost 8 bases, J lost 4 bases, and 13 bases lay in between. CDR3 coding DNA: TGTGCCAGCTCCTCGAGCGGCGCAGATACGCAGTATTTT. It is translated as CASSSSGADTQYF.

This clonotype was recorded many times. The V gene is TRBV6-5, the J gene TRBJ2-7; 9 bases line up with TRBD1. Germline loops: CDR1 MNHEY, CDR2 SVGAGI. This CDR3 is 15 amino acids long. V lost 6 bases, J lost 5 bases, and 11 bases stayed unmatched. DNA for the CDR3: TGTGCCAGCAGGGACCCCGGGACAGGGATCCACGAGCAGTACTTC. Translating gives CASRDPGTGIHEQYF.

CDR3 residues: CASSVGGYSYNEQFF. CDR3 DNA sequence: TGTGCCAGCAGCGTCGGGGGGTACTCCTACAATGAGCAGTTCTTC. The rearrangement links TRBV9 to TRBJ2-1; TRBD2 matches 7 bases. The CDR3 spans 15 residues. CDR1 and CDR2 from the germline V gene are SGDLS and YYNGEE. V shed 2 bases and J 0 bases; nucleotides not matched to a gene: 2.

At least ten counts were recorded for this clonotype. The chain combines TRBV12-3 or TRBV12-4 with TRBJ1-3; 7 nucleotides line up with TRBD1. This CDR3 is 16 amino acids long. V dropped 4 bases and J dropped 0; count of bases not matched to a gene: 6. CDR3 bases: TGTGCCAGCAGTTCTACAGGGGAGAGCTCTGGAAACACCATATATTTT. Translating it yields CASSSTGESSGNTIYF.

The V call is TRBV27, the J call TRBJ1-6, with D possibly being TRBD1 (5 bases). The CDR3 has 13 residues. Germline V gene lookup returns CDR1 MNHEY and CDR2 SMNVEV (reference sequence). Between the trimmed V and J ends, which lost 2 bases and 10 bases, there was a span of 9 bases. The CDR3 DNA is TGTGCCAGCAGTTTAGGGGCCTACTCACCCCTCCACTTT. Its protein is CASSLGAYSPLHF.

This chain uses TRBV9 with TRBJ2-1; no definite D call. The V gene's germline CDR1 is SGDLS and CDR2 YYNGEE. The CDR3 totals 14 residues. The V end was cut by 0 bases, the J end by 6 bases, with 10 bases between. For the CDR3, the DNA is TGTGCCAGCAGCGTAGGGTCCCTAGGCAATGAGCAGTTCTTC. This encodes CASSVGSLGNEQFF.

In its sample, this clonotype was seen once. V and J are TRBV5-1 and TRBJ1-1, with D maybe TRBD1 (6 bases). Germline CDR1 is SGHRS and CDR2 is YFSETQ. The CDR3 covers 15 residues. Trimming pared 0 bases from V and 5 bases from J, leaving 14 bases between. The CDR3 spells CASSLVAGAGTEAFF. The CDR3 coding sequence is TGCGCCAGCAGCTTGGTAGCGGGGGCGGGGACTGAAGCTTTCTTT.

The CDR3 sequence: CSVAGGSVYEQYF. CDR3 coding DNA: TGCAGCGTGGCCGGGGGTTCTGTCTACGAGCAGTACTTC. The V call is TRBV29-1, the J call TRBJ2-7; a possible D gene is TRBD2 (6 bases). There are 13 residues in the CDR3. Germline CDR1 SQVTM, CDR2 ANQGSEA. Trimming removed 6 bases at V and 3 bases at J, with 15 bases between.